This T cell receptor beta chain is from a study of shared clonotypes between healthy human individuals. Study-level background: The study drew on two women and a few men aged 18 to 49 as donors. Study results and limitations: Larger estimated richness was generally recorded for naive subsets relative to memory subsets.

Over several immunoSEQ plates, each subset's genomic DNA was distributed in even portions. Using immunoSEQ multiplex PCR, the repertoire was profiled, and TCRdb retains in-frame clones only, with some absent. The sample contains about 1.5 million clones, 98% of which appear only once. Concerning this clone: Its matching antigen is unknown.

Germline V lookup: CDR1 SGHNT, CDR2 YENEEA. Unmatched junction bases numbered 4, after V lost 3 bases and J lost 3 bases. The length of the CDR3 is 15 residues. The receptor was isolated from a man aged 30 to 45 in good health. The chain recombines TRBV11-3 with TRBJ2-2; TRBD1 agrees at 7 bases. Sequencing input: naive CD4+ T cells sorted from blood. Subset indicated: CD45RA+ positively selected. The CDR3 DNA is TGTGCCAGCAGCTTTAAAGGGGGCGACACCGGGGAGCTGTTTTTT. It specifies CASSFKGGDTGELFF.